The T cell receptor (beta chain) described here comes from a study of cytomegalovirus exposure and HLA in healthy donors (dated by TCRdb to 2015 to 2018). Notes on the research overall: According to an earlier analysis of around 600 of the donors, 150 million to 200 million T cells yielded roughly 100 million unique TCR beta sequences and approximately 280 Gb of sequence data. An early release covering 500 to 750 HLA-typed donors comprised about 300 gigabases of sequencing data and roughly 86 million unique TCR sequences. The genetic ancestry cluster associated with self-reported Caucasian donors included roughly 84% of the roughly 390 genotyped donors. The study was designed to test whether signatures of past pathogen exposure could be identified by cataloging public T cell receptors. Using immunosequencing, the study profiled T cell repertoires from 666 subjects and related those repertoires to cytomegalovirus serostatus. A separate validation cohort of 100 to 150 different subjects was used in addition to the approximately 640-subject first cohort. To predict cytomegalovirus infection status, the study combined high-throughput TCR immunosequencing, statistical association of individual TCRs with disease status, and machine learning. In a later analysis, previously published TCR beta repertoires from 600 to 850 donors were re-analyzed and high-resolution HLA genotyping was added so that TCR occurrence patterns could be studied. The later analysis used no new phenotypic data to find candidate immune exposures, relying instead on TCR beta sequences and their occurrence across donors. In an earlier analysis of 550 to 700 of the donors, high-throughput TCR beta sequencing was used to judge whether each TCR beta V gene segment behaved as functional or pseudogenic. Alongside the repertoire data, information on donor age, sex, ethnicity and CMV serostatus was compiled. A later genetic analysis used genome-wide SNP genotypes for 398 of the 666 donors, treating that subset as a discovery cohort. All discovery cohort repertoires had been generated on a single sequencing platform. HLA typing included class I and class II loci at four-digit resolution. The number of donors typed differed by locus, with about 629-640 for A, B, C, DRB1 and DQB1, approximately 500 for DQA1, 600 to 610 for DPA1, and under 490 for DPB1. Roughly 5 DR-DQ haplotypes were handled as single units for association and clustering, since linkage in the cohort was strong. Among 398 genotyped donors of the cohort, an average of 235,054 unique TCR beta nucleotide sequences were sequenced per donor, about a sixth of them non-productive. What the study reported, not specific to this receptor: Several of the top co-occurrence clusters appeared to be linked to parvovirus B19, influenza, CMV and Epstein-Barr virus, according to a later analysis. The earlier analysis of 587 of the donors excluded approximately 17 rarely observed V segments, including chromosome 9 orphons, because counts were too low. Roughly uniform sequencing depth across donors was assumed in presence/absence analyses, although this assumption may not hold. Strong co-occurrence of HLA alleles, especially DR and DQ, made assigning TCR associations to individual alleles difficult. According to the authors, the approach could potentially be generalized to other disease states and immunological phenotypes. This cohort had only TCR beta chains sequenced, and the lack of alpha or paired-chain data limited which features could be detected. In a later analysis, some 18,000 TCR beta sequences were associated with specific HLA alleles at a false discovery rate of 0.05. Most TCR sequences were seen in very few donors, while some public TCRs were found in many individuals. Linkage disequilibrium might explain the correlated functional status among segregating V segments, but an unknown experimental factor could not be ruled out. Because HLA typing was unavailable for some donors at each locus, only the typed subset was used in association tests. The study gave a list of 150 to 200 TCR beta chains associated with cytomegalovirus. According to a later analysis, most CMV-associated TCR beta chains appeared to be HLA-restricted, and the HLA associations seemed to be driven largely by CMV exposure. In a later analysis, TCR association rates were found to vary across HLA loci, with the most associated TCRs seen for DRB1 alleles and the fewest for HLA-C alleles. The classifier was reported to diagnose cytomegalovirus status with high specificity and sensitivity in both the original and validation cohorts. In an earlier analysis of around 500 of the donors, most TCR beta V segments appeared in productive rearrangements about 90% or about 30% of the time, broadly matching IMGT annotations. In a later genetic analysis, fewer N-insertions in productive TCRs were reported among donors in an Asian-associated ancestry cluster than the roughly 710-donor mean. Compared with equally common non-associated chains, HLA-associated TCR beta chains in a later analysis were more clonally expanded and had lower generation probabilities. A group of highly shared sequence variants was considered likely to be a technical artifact of the sequencing pipeline. A few of the identified cytomegalovirus-associated TCR beta chains were confirmed in vitro to be specific for cytomegalovirus antigens. Immune exposure information for the cohort was limited to CMV serostatus. A further reported finding was that TCR beta sequences accurately predicted the HLA-A and HLA-B alleles for most subjects in the first cohort. A later genetic analysis associated a missense DCLRE1C variant with V-gene and J-gene trimming of TCR beta chains, and an independent cohort replicated the association.

A few counts support this clone. This clone's antigen is unknown. No base quality values were provided; no much bigger clone lies one nucleotide off. The cohort comprised some 730 healthy bone marrow donors. All cohort members were sampled while nominally healthy, although unrecorded immune exposures were likely present. The donor was CMV seropositive and was included in the group of approximately 310 seropositive cohort members. A peripheral blood sample was provided by each donor, and peripheral blood mononuclear cells were used for TCR beta sequencing. Genomic DNA was extracted from the blood cell samples with the Qiagen DNeasy Blood Extraction Kit. Receptor amplification or capture employed the immunoSEQ multiplex PCR assay. For the multiplex PCR, a mixture combining 60 forward primers for TCR Vbeta segments and 13 reverse primers for TCR Jbeta segments was used. Amplification of the CDR3 region of rearranged TCR beta genes was performed with a multiplex PCR assay on genomic DNA. The amplified TCR beta libraries were sequenced on the Illumina HiSeq System as 87-base-pair reads. The source study handled its data this way. Across the 670 or so repertoires, a later analysis counted 75 million to 90 million unique TCR beta chains, around 11 million of which were shared by at least two donors. Raw reads were error-corrected and collapsed into unique sequences with a nearest-neighbor algorithm that merged closely related sequences to remove PCR and sequencing errors. V, D and J gene segments were assigned by aligning CDR3 sequences to IMGT reference sequences. Each retained sequence needed at least a six-nucleotide match to both a V gene segment and a J gene segment. A rearrangement was called productive if the CDR3 had no stop codons and remained in frame with V and J, and every other rearrangement was called non-productive. Following IMGT convention, CDR3 was defined as the stretch from the second conserved V-encoded cysteine up to the conserved J-encoded phenylalanine. The earlier analysis of fewer than 750 of the donors excluded sequences that lacked an unambiguous match to a single V gene segment. In an earlier analysis of several hundred of the donors, a V segment was called functional when productive rearrangements were above 56.7%, and segregating when the standard deviation between donors exceeded 5%. A statistical classification framework was developed to diagnose cytomegalovirus status using the catalog of TCR beta chain sequences. In a later analysis, TCR nucleotide sequences were compared against IMGT/GENE-DB human TR gene sequences so that V and J genes could be assigned. In a later analysis, CDR3 sequences and most-parsimonious VDJ recombination scenarios were assigned using the TCRdist pipeline. In a later analysis, each TCR beta chain was defined by its CDR3 amino acid sequence together with its V-gene family, and reads without a unique V-gene family were excluded. In a later analysis, some 600 highly shared, low-generation-probability nucleotide sequences were removed to address suspected cross-contamination and a sequencing artifact. For each public chain, a later analysis derived a clonal expansion index from normalized ranks of inferred template counts within each repertoire. A later analysis computed generation probabilities with a VDJ recombination model fitted to out-of-frame rearrangements, and checked the results against IGoR. In a later analysis, hypergeometric tests were used to score TCR-TCR, TCR-HLA and TCR-CMV co-occurrence, with a repertoire-size bias correction applied to TCR pairs. False discovery rates were estimated in a later analysis by permuting HLA or CMV assignments 20 times. In a later analysis, co-occurring TCRs were grouped using DBSCAN, with TCRdist sequence similarity added in when clustering inside HLA-allele-positive subsets. Co-occurrence clustering excluded repertoires with fewer than 30,000 or more than 120,000 public chains, plus five with anomalous nucleotide sharing. TCRdb limited this immuneACCESS table to in-frame rearrangements with V and J called. A share of clones is missing; checked studies link under half to unresolved V genes, and the rest is unexplained. The DNA gave D and trimming, while V, J and clone size come from that table. The sample table lists some 180,000 clones, 77% of them with a count of one. About 3.8% of the sample rests with the top ten.

This receptor was identified in a woman aged 55-70 years in good health and CMV-seropositive. The specimen sequenced was PBMCs.

The DNA reads TGTGCCAGCAGCGTAGAGACAGGGGTTAATGAAAAACTGTTTTTT. It codes for CASSVETGVNEKLFF. The rearranged segments are TRBV9 and TRBJ1-4, and 8 junction bases match TRBD1. Based on the germline V gene, the CDR1 and CDR2 sequences are SGDLS and YYNGEE. Trimming removed 0 bases from V and 4 bases from J; the gene matches leave 2 bases unexplained. From the cysteine up to the phenylalanine, the CDR3 has a length of 15 residues. The retained sequence is limited to the CDR3, 45 bases, with the frame set at the first base.